This T cell receptor beta chain was retrieved from a study of cytomegalovirus exposure and HLA in healthy donors. Study overall: The Caucasian-associated ancestry cluster contained roughly four fifths of the approximately 400 genotyped donors.

General study findings and limits: An analysis was carried out at a later point. It showed that HLA-associated TCR beta chains were more clonally expanded than equally common non-associated chains.

The primer mix had 60 Vbeta and 13 Jbeta primers. Sequenced by immunoSEQ multiplex PCR; TCRdb stores in-frame clones only, minus some. Of about 180,000 clones in the sample, roughly 85% were seen once. V dropped 0 bases and J dropped 3 bases, with 10 bases sitting between them. The CDR3 is 15 residues long. CDR1 is MNHNY and CDR2 is SVGAGI in the germline V gene (reference sequence). This clone occurred a few times. Its antigen is not identified. Sequenced input: PBMCs. The chain is built from TRBV6-6 and TRBJ2-3; D perhaps matches TRBD1 (6 bases). The clonotype was recovered from a woman aged 40 to 50 in good health and CMV-seronegative. This CDR3 is CASSYSQRGTDTQYF. In DNA, the CDR3 is TGTGCCAGCAGTTACTCGCAGAGGGGGACAGATACGCAGTATTTT.